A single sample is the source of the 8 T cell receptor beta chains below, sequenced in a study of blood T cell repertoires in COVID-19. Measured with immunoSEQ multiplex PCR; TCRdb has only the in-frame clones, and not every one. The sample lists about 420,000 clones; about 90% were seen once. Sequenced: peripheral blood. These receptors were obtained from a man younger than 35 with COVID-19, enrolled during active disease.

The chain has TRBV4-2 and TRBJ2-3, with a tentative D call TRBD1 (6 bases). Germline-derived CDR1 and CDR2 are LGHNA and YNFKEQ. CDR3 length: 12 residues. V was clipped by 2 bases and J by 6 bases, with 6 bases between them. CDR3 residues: CASSQQGDTQYF. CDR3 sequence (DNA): TGTGCCAGCAGCCAACAGGGGGATACGCAGTATTTT.

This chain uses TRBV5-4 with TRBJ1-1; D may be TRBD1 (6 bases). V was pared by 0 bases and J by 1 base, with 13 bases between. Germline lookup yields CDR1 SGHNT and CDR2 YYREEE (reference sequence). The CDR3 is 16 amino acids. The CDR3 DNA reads TGTGCCAGCAGCTTGGGCGCAGGGGTTACGAACACTGAAGCTTTCTTT. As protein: CASSLGAGVTNTEAFF.

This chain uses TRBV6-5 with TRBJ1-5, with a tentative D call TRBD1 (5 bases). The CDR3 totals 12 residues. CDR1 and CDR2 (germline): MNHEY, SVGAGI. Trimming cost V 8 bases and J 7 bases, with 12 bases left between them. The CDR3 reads CASSGGNQPQHF. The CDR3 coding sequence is TGTGCCAGCTCGGGGGGGAACCAGCCCCAGCATTTT.

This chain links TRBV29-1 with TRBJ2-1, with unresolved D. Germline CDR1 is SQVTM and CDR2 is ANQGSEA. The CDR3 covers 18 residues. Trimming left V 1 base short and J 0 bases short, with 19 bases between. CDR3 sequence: CSVEASRGALSSYNEQFF. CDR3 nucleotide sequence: TGCAGCGTTGAAGCGTCTCGAGGAGCTCTTAGCTCCTACAATGAGCAGTTCTTC.

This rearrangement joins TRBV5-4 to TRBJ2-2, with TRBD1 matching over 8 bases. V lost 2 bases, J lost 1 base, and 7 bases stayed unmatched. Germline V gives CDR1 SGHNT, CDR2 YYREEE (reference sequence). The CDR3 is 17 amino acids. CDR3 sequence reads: CASSFMEQGENTGELFF. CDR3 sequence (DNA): TGTGCCAGCAGCTTTATGGAACAGGGGGAGAACACCGGGGAGCTGTTTTTT.

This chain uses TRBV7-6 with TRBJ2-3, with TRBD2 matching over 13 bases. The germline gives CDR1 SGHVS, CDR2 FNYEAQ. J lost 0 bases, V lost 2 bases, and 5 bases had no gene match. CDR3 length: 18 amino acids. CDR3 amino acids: CASSLRGTSGASTDTQYF. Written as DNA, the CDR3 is TGTGCCAGCAGCTTACGGGGGACTAGCGGGGCTAGCACAGATACGCAGTATTTT.

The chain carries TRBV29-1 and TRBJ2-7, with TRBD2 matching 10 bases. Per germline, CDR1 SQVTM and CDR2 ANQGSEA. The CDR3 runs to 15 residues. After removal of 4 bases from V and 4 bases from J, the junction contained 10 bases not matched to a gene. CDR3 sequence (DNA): TGCAGCGTTGTGGCCAGCGGGGGGGGATTTTACGAGCAGTACTTC. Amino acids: CSVVASGGGFYEQYF.

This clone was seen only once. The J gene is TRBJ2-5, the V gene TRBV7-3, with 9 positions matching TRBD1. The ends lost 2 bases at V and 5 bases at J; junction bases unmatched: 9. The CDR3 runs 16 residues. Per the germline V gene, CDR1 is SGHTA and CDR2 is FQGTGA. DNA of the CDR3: TGTGCCAGCAGCTTAGCCCCACAGGGGGCCGGGGAGACCCAGTACTTC. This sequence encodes CASSLAPQGAGETQYF.